One sample yielded the 8 T cell receptor beta chains listed below, sequenced in a study of tumor-infiltrating lymphocytes in primary liver carcinoma. Synthesis of TCR beta cDNA was carried out from approximately 500 ng total RNA with a constant-region primer. Modified slightly, ARM-PCR produced TCR beta libraries over three nested multiplex PCR rounds. TRBV1-TRBV30 forward primers and a C-beta reverse primer were used in the first two PCR rounds, which each ran for approximately 9 cycles. TCRdb re-derived calls from the multiplex PCR reads in MiXCR, one entry per CDR3 protein. The sample holds 120,000 or so distinct CDR3 sequences; roughly 69% are singletons and the top ten take approximately 9.7%. DNA and RNA were both co-extracted from 20-30 mg of bulk tissue that had not been sorted. The specimen sequenced was liver tumor tissue from sampling region 1. Indicated subset: tumor region T1, superior pole. These receptors were collected from a woman aged 60-75 years with primary liver carcinoma and hepatitis B virus infection.

The chain recombines TRBV11-2 with TRBJ2-3; the D call may be TRBD1 or TRBD2 (5 bases each). There are 17 residues in the CDR3. The germline gives CDR1 SGHAT, CDR2 FQNNGV. Deletions cut 1 base from V and 10 bases from J, with 24 bases between. The CDR3 DNA sequence: TGTGCCAGCAGCTTAGGGGGACCAACGTACACGTCTGATTCGCAGTATTTT. It yields the protein CASSLGGPTYTSDSQYF.

At least ten counts were recorded for this clonotype. The chain is built from TRBV29-1 and TRBJ2-3; D unresolved. Trimming cost V 0 bases and J 0 bases, with 10 bases left between them. CDR1 and CDR2 (germline): SQVTM, ANQGSEA. This CDR3 contains 15 residues. CDR3 in DNA: TGCAGCGTTGAAGATCGGATGTCTAGCACAGATACGCAGTATTTT. This translates into CSVEDRMSSTDTQYF.

A word on this clonotype: At one boundary the junction diverges from the germline segment, which might be a read error. This chain uses TRBV11-2 with TRBJ2-2; 13 bases align to TRBD2. This CDR3 spans 18 amino acids. CDR1 SGHAT and CDR2 FQNNGV come from the germline V gene. CDR3 bases: TGTGCCAGCAGCCCCGGAGGGGGACTAGCGGGAAACACCGGGGAGCCGTTTTTT. Translated, it gives CASSPGGGLAGNTGEPFF. Combining the CDR3 with reference TRBV11-2 and TRBJ2-2 gives the whole variable domain EAGVAQSPRYKIIEKRQSVAFWCNPISGHATLYWYQQILGQGPKLLIQFQNNGVVDDSQLPKDRFSAERLKGVDSTLKIQPAKLEDSAVYLCASSPGGGLAGNTGEPFFGEGSRLTVL.

This clonotype has more than one count but fewer than ten. The gene calls are TRBV28 and TRBJ2-7; no definite D call. Germline values: CDR1 MDHEN, CDR2 SYDVKM. The V and J ends lost 3 bases and 1 base respectively, with 7 bases between them. The CDR3 is 13 amino acids. The CDR3 reads CASSLSQSYEQYF. CDR3 nucleotide sequence: TGTGCCAGCAGTTTGTCGCAGTCCTACGAGCAGTACTTC.

Comment on this clonotype: One junction end disagrees with the germline gene, perhaps due to a read error. J is TRBJ1-2 and V is TRBV11-2; D unresolved. CDR3 length: 13 residues. CDR1 and CDR2 from the germline V gene are SGHAT and FQNNGV. This chain's CDR3 is CASSPTRGDGYIF. As DNA, the CDR3 is TGTGCCAGCAGCCCAACCCGAGGAGATGGCTACATCTTC.

A word on this clonotype: One end of the junction varies from germline; a read error may be responsible. The rearrangement uses TRBV11-2 and TRBJ2-7, with 7 bases identical to TRBD2. CDR1 is SGHAT, CDR2 FQNNGV, per germline. This CDR3 contains 12 residues. CDR3 amino acids: CANSLGAGEQYF. DNA of the CDR3: TGTGCCAACAGCTTAGGAGCGGGGGAGCAGTACTTC.

With regard to this clonotype: Given a much more abundant clone one base away, this may be a read error. The gene calls are TRBV6-1 and TRBJ1-1; D may be TRBD1 (5 bases). CDR1 is MNHNS, CDR2 SASEGT, per germline. CDR3 size: 15 residues. The CDR3 bases are TGTGGCAGCAGGAGGGACGAACGGGGGAACACTGAAGCTTTCTTT. Amino acid sequence: CGSRRDERGNTEAFF.

As regards this clonotype: Mismatch with germline at one junction end may stem from a read error. The chain has TRBV11-2 and TRBJ1-2, with D perhaps TRBD1 (6 bases). Germline lookup yields CDR1 SGHAT and CDR2 FQNNGV. The CDR3 sequence is 14 residues long. CDR3 sequence reads: CASSLAQGDYGCTF. The CDR3 DNA is TGTGCCAGCAGCTTGGCACAGGGAGACTATGGCTGCACCTTC.